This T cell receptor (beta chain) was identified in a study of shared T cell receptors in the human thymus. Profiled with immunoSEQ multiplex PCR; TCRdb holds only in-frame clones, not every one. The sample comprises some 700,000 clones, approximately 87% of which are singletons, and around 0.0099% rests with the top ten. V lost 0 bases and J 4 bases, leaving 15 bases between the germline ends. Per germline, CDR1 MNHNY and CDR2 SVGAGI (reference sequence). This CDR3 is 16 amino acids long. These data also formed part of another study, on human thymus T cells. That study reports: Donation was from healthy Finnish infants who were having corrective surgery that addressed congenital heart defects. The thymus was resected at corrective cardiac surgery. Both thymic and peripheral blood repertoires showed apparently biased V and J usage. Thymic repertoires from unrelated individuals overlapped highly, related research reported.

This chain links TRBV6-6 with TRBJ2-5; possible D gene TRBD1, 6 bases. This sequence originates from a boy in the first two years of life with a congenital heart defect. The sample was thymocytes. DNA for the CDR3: TGTGCCAGCAGTTACTCGACAGGACCACCAAGAGAGACCCAGTACTTC. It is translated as CASSYSTGPPRETQYF.